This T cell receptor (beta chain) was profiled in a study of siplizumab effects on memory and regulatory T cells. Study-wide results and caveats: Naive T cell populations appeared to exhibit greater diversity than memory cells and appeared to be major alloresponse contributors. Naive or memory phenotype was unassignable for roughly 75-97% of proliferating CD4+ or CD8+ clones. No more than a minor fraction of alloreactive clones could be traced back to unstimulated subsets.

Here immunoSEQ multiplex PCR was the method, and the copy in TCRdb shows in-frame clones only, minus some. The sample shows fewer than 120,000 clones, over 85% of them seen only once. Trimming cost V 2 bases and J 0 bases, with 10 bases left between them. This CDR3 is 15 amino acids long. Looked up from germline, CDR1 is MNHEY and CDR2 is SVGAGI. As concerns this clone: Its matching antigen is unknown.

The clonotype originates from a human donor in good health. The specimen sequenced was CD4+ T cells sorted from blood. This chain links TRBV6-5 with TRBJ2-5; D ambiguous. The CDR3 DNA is TGTGCCAGCAGTTACGGTGGCGGTTACCAAGAGACCCAGTACTTC. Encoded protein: CASSYGGGYQETQYF.